This T cell receptor (beta chain) is drawn from a study of beta chain features in type 1 diabetes (dated by TCRdb to 2017 to 2018). For the wider study: Mean age, gender distribution, total cell number and subset yield did not differ between patients and healthy donors. A total of roughly 98,000,000 sorted cells were examined across all samples, and a strong correlation was observed between cell number per subset and RNA yield. Naive and central memory subsets were obtained from all 30 or so donors, but regulatory and stem cell-like memory subsets were isolated from only 8 patients and about eight healthy donors. The study compared the TCRB repertoires of sorted circulating CD4+ T cell subsets in recently diagnosed type 1 diabetes patients with those in matched healthy donors. Results and caveats for the whole study, not just this receptor: Because cDNA was sequenced instead of genomic DNA, highly expressing activated cells could be over-represented, though the groups showed no difference in activation or CD3 levels. Type 1 diabetes patients showed a moderate but significant shortening of TCRB CDR3 length in all four CD4+ subsets. Fewer insertions and more nucleotide deletions at VDJ recombination sites were observed in patients with type 1 diabetes, implying thymic rearrangement abnormalities. PCR may preferentially amplify shorter templates, but because patient and control samples were amplified and corrected together, any resulting skew would affect both groups equally. Because small numbers of individuals were included in the HLA sub-analyses, any influence of HLA type on TCRB rearrangement was left unresolved. The naive, central memory and regulatory TCRB repertoires appeared to resemble one another more closely among patients than among healthy donors.

The High Capacity cDNA Reverse Transcription Kit was used to reverse transcribe all of the isolated RNA, meaning that expressed TCRB transcripts were what got sequenced. Deep immunoSEQ sequencing was performed on naive, central memory and regulatory T cell samples, with an average of around 3.5 million total reads per sample. Sorted cells were lysed in RLT buffer, and RNA was extracted using DNase-treated RNeasy Micro or Mini kits according to cell number. Each cell subset was processed separately to prevent cross-contamination, with patient and healthy donor samples processed together. The immunoSEQ multiplex PCR was used to amplify TCRB sequences from cDNA, generating 87-bp fragments that spanned the CDR3 region. Sequencing of the amplicons was done on the Illumina HiSeq platform. Turning to the authors' computational methods: Synthetic template baselines were used to correct PCR bias computationally, reads within Hamming distance 2 were collapsed, and singletons that could not be merged were discarded. By aligning reads against IMGT, V, D and J genes, CDR3 length, and insertions or deletions at six rearrangement sites were assigned. Within each subset, clonotype counts were normalized to sorted cell number, and only after that were true diversity and Gini coefficients computed with the tcR R package. Repertoire sharing was quantified using the overlap coefficient calculated on TCRB nucleotide sequences. As a proxy for the pre-selection repertoire, out-of-frame TCRB sequences from naive cells were analyzed. TCRdb took over this immuneACCESS table, retaining in-frame rearrangements with V and J assigned. Such tables are incomplete; in checked studies, under half of the missing clones stem from an unresolved V gene, and the remainder is unexplained. V, J and clone size are those of that table, while D and trimming were read from the DNA. This sample comprises 620,000 or so clones, roughly a sixth of them detected only once. The ten largest make up about 0.097% of the sample.

Only a few counts were recorded for this clone. The antigen it recognizes is unknown. No much larger clone exists at a distance of one base, and base qualities are not known. Each donor gave one peripheral blood draw, around 100 mL on average, collected into heparinised tubes. A BD FACSAria II was used to sort naive, central memory, regulatory and stem cell-like memory CD4+ T cells with a panel that included CD45RO, CCR7, CD25, CD127, CD95 and CD27. Every sorted population had a purity above 98%. Right away, PBMCs were isolated by Lymphoprep density gradient centrifugation and were stained directly, with no culture step. So that batch effects would be minimized, each experiment stained and sorted samples in pairs, pairing one healthy donor with one patient. This clonotype was obtained from a man younger than 30 in good health. The sample consisted of naive CD4+ T cells from blood. Explained via the paper, the cell subset or site label denotes: true naive CD4+ T cells.

The DNA sequence is TGTGCCAGCAGTCGGACAGGGGGCTCACTCTATGGCTACACCTTC. This yields the protein CASSRTGGSLYGYTF. The rearrangement combines TRBV7-2 with TRBJ1-2; TRBD1 lines up with 11 middle nucleotides. Trimming accounts for 6 bases at V and 4 bases at J, while the number of junction bases matched to no gene is 7. The germline V gene specifies SGHTA as CDR1 and FQGNSA as CDR2. The CDR3 spans 15 residues, from the cysteine through the phenylalanine. The sequence is cut down to CDR3 DNA, 45 bases in frame from base 1.